The 15 T cell receptor beta chains below all came from one sample that was sequenced in a study of control samples from healthy donors and cancer patients (dated by TCRdb to 2019 to 2021). The protocol used for the library was the immunoSEQ multiplex PCR assay. Here the immuneACCESS table is served through TCRdb, limited to in-frame sequences with V and J called. Missing clones are a known gap in these copies; in checked studies unresolved V genes cover under half, and the rest lacks a known reason. For this sample the table gives roughly 80,000 clones, of which 85% to 95% were detected only once. The ten biggest clones cover approximately 6% of the sample. The sample was blood. The receptors here all came from a woman in her sixties in good health.

The V call is TRBV7-2, the J call TRBJ2-7; 14 bases are shared with TRBD2. The trim removed 5 bases at V and 0 bases at J, leaving 6 bases unmatched. This CDR3 is built from 17 residues. Germline V gives CDR1 SGHTA, CDR2 FQGNSA. The CDR3 loop reads CASSRIGLAGGSYEQYF. The DNA of the CDR3 is TGTGCCAGCAGCCGCATCGGACTAGCGGGAGGCTCCTACGAGCAGTACTTC.

The chain joins TRBV4-2 to TRBJ1-5, with unresolved D. Germline CDR1 reads LGHNA; CDR2 reads YNFKEQ. The CDR3 is 16 amino acids. V was shortened by 0 bases and J by 5 bases, with 14 bases between the two germline ends. The CDR3 loop is CASSQDPKRKHQPQHF. The CDR3 DNA reads TGTGCCAGCAGCCAAGACCCGAAACGAAAACATCAGCCCCAGCATTTT.

The chain recombines TRBV6-5 with TRBJ2-5; 12 bases are shared with TRBD2. CDR3 length: 15 amino acids. With 5 bases clipped from V and 4 bases from J, the junction kept 5 bases outside the gene matches. Germline V gives CDR1 MNHEY, CDR2 SVGAGI. For the CDR3, the DNA is TGTGCCAGCAGTACCGGGACTAGCGGGTTAGAGACCCAGTACTTC. It yields the protein CASSTGTSGLETQYF.

As DNA, the CDR3 is TGTGCCAGCTTCAAGTCAGGGTTCTACGAGCAGTACTTC. Amino acids: CASFKSGFYEQYF. The V and J genes are TRBV6-5 and TRBJ2-7; maybe TRBD1 (5 bases). This CDR3 is built from 13 residues. The germline V gene encodes CDR1 MNHEY and CDR2 SVGAGI. The V end was cut by 8 bases, the J end by 3 bases, with 14 bases between.

The chain carries TRBV29-1 and TRBJ1-2; D unclear. V lost 7 bases, J lost 3 bases, and 12 bases lay in between. This CDR3 contains 12 residues. Germline V gene sequence: CDR1 SQVTM, CDR2 ANQGSEA. CDR3 DNA sequence: TGCAGCGCCCCGACCCAGGACTATGGCTACACCTTC. Its translation: CSAPTQDYGYTF.

The chain combines TRBV28 with TRBJ1-5; D not resolved. Trimming left V 6 bases short and J 12 bases short, with 15 bases between. CDR1 MDHEN and CDR2 SYDVKM come from the germline V gene. The CDR3 has 12 amino acids. The CDR3 nucleotides are TGTGCCAGCAGCCTAGCCCGGTCCCGCCAGCATTTT. This sequence encodes CASSLARSRQHF.

The J gene is TRBJ1-5, the V gene TRBV28; 8 nucleotides line up with TRBD1. Germline assignment: CDR1 MDHEN and CDR2 SYDVKM. CDR3 length: 15 residues. The ends lost 6 bases at V and 3 bases at J; junction bases unmatched: 7. As DNA, the CDR3 is TGTGCCAGCAGGGGGGGGACAGGCCCCAATCAGCCCCAGCATTTT. This sequence encodes CASRGGTGPNQPQHF.

The chain uses TRBV6-4 and TRBJ1-6; no definite D call. The germline V gene encodes CDR1 MRHNA and CDR2 SNTAGT. V was pared by 6 bases and J by 13 bases, with 19 bases between. The length of the CDR3 is 14 residues. As DNA, the CDR3 is TGTGCCAGCAGCGATCTTCCCGGGGATCGCCCCCTCCACTTT. Residues: CASSDLPGDRPLHF.

The J gene is TRBJ2-1, the V gene TRBV9, with D possibly being TRBD1 or TRBD2 (5 bases each). Between the trimmed V and J ends, which lost 4 bases and 0 bases, there was a span of 17 bases. CDR1 SGDLS and CDR2 YYNGEE come from the germline V gene. The CDR3 is 17 amino acids. The CDR3 region has the DNA TGTGCCAGCAGCTTGACCTCCGGGGCGAGCTCCTACAATGAGCAGTTCTTC. This sequence encodes CASSLTSGASSYNEQFF.

The V gene is TRBV12-3 or TRBV12-4, the J gene TRBJ1-5; no reliable D call. There are 13 residues in the CDR3. With 4 bases removed from V and 4 bases from J, the gap between germline ends came to 8 bases. CDR3 sequence reads: CASSSLRNQPQHF. CDR3 nucleotides: TGTGCCAGCAGTTCTTTGCGGAATCAGCCCCAGCATTTT.

The chain joins TRBV5-4 to TRBJ1-3, with D perhaps TRBD1 (5 bases). V dropped 1 base and J dropped 4 bases, with 15 bases sitting between them. CDR3 length equals 16 residues. Looked up from germline, CDR1 is SGHNT and CDR2 is YYREEE (reference sequence). CDR3 region: CASSLTAAGRGNTIYF. The CDR3 bases are TGTGCCAGCAGCTTGACAGCGGCAGGGCGAGGAAACACCATATATTTT.

The rearrangement links TRBV5-4 to TRBJ2-7, with 11 positions matching TRBD1. CDR1 and CDR2 from the germline V gene are SGHNT and YYREEE (reference sequence). V trimming: 5 bases; J trimming: 5 bases; junction bases outside the gene matches: 6. The CDR3 is 14 amino acids. The CDR3 nucleotides read TGTGCCAGCAGATCGGGACAGGGGGTGAACGAGCAGTACTTC. It translates to CASRSGQGVNEQYF.

This chain connects TRBV28 to TRBJ1-5; 7 bases align to TRBD1. CDR1 and CDR2 (germline): MDHEN, SYDVKM. This CDR3 is 14 amino acids long. J was trimmed by 3 bases and V by 6 bases; bases with no gene match: 5. CDR3 bases: TGTGCCAGCAGCTCGGGACAGACCAATCAGCCCCAGCATTTT. Protein sequence: CASSSGQTNQPQHF. Drawing the rest from reference TRBV28 and TRBJ1-5, the complete variable domain is DVKVTQSSRYLVKRTGEKVFLECVQDMDHENMFWYRQDPGLGLRLIYFSYDVKMKEKGDIPEGYSVSREKKERFSLILESASTNQTSMYLCASSSGQTNQPQHFGDGTRLSIL.

This sequence joins TRBV24-1 and TRBJ2-1; 13 positions match TRBD2. Germline V lookup: CDR1 KGHDR, CDR2 SFDVKD. With 5 bases clipped from V and 0 bases from J, the junction kept 12 bases outside the gene matches. The CDR3 totals 20 residues. The CDR3 loop is CATSAHGTSGTLSSYNEQFF. The CDR3 region has the DNA TGTGCCACCAGTGCCCACGGGACTAGCGGGACCCTAAGCTCCTACAATGAGCAGTTCTTC.

The CDR3 nucleotides are TGTGCCAGCAATGTAGAAGGGCTATTCTACGAGCAGTACTTC. Residues: CASNVEGLFYEQYF. The V gene is TRBV28, the J gene TRBJ2-7; D gene ambiguous. The ends were cut back, 7 bases at V and 3 bases at J, with 16 bases in the middle. Germline V gene sequence: CDR1 MDHEN, CDR2 SYDVKM. CDR3 size: 14 residues. The full variable domain, rest sourced from reference TRBV28 and TRBJ2-7, is DVKVTQSSRYLVKRTGEKVFLECVQDMDHENMFWYRQDPGLGLRLIYFSYDVKMKEKGDIPEGYSVSREKKERFSLILESASTNQTSMYLCASNVEGLFYEQYFGPGTRLTVT.